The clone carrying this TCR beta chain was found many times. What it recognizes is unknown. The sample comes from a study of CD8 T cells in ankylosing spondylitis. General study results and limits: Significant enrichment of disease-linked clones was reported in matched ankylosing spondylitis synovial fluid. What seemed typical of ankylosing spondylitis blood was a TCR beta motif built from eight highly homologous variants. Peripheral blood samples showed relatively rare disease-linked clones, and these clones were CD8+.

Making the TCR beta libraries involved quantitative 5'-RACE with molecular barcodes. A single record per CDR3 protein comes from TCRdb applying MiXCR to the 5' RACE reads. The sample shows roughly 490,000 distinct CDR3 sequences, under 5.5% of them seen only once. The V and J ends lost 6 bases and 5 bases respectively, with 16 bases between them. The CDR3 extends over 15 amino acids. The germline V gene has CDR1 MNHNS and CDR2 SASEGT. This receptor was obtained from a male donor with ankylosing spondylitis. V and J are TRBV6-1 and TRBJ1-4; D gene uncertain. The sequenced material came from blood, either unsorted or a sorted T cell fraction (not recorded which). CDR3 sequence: CASSPSWGGNEKLFF. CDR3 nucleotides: TGTGCCAGCAGCCCGAGCTGGGGAGGGAATGAAAAACTGTTTTTT.